These 8 T cell receptor beta chains were sequenced from one sample in a study of cytomegalovirus exposure and HLA in healthy donors. PCR primers comprised 60 Vbeta and 13 Jbeta primers. TCRdb's table, derived via immunoSEQ multiplex PCR, lists solely in-frame clones and lacks some. The sample lists roughly 160,000 clones, 75% seen once, with around 8.3% in the top ten. The specimen was PBMCs. The origin of the receptors is a woman in her 40s in good health and CMV-seropositive.

A few counts support this clone. The chain employs TRBV29-1 and TRBJ2-1; D remains ambiguous. CDR1 and CDR2 (germline): SQVTM, ANQGSEA. The ends were cut back, 0 bases at V and 8 bases at J, with 14 bases in the middle. The CDR3 runs to 14 residues. This CDR3 is CSVEDMRKADEQFF. DNA for the CDR3: TGCAGCGTTGAAGATATGAGGAAGGCGGATGAGCAGTTCTTC.

This clone appeared a single time. The V call is TRBV28, the J call TRBJ2-7; 8 nucleotides match TRBD2. The CDR3 contains 15 residues. V lost 6 bases to trimming and J lost 3 bases; unmatched junction nucleotides: 10. Germline CDR1 and CDR2: MDHEN and SYDVKM. CDR3 amino acids: CASRPKPLAVYEQYF. The CDR3, as DNA: TGTGCCAGCAGGCCAAAGCCACTAGCGGTCTACGAGCAGTACTTC.

CDR3 DNA sequence: TGTGCCAGCAGCCCAGGGGTCGGGTTATCGTCTCCCCTCCACTTT. It specifies CASSPGVGLSSPLHF. The chain links TRBV28 to TRBJ1-6, with D possibly being TRBD1 (6 bases). Trimming left V 6 bases short and J 13 bases short, with 22 bases between. The germline V gene has CDR1 MDHEN and CDR2 SYDVKM. There are 15 residues in the CDR3.

This chain connects TRBV6-6 to TRBJ2-7; D might be TRBD1 (6 bases). The ends were cut back, 6 bases at V and 2 bases at J, with 17 bases in the middle. The germline CDR1 and CDR2 sequences are MNHNY and SVGAGI (reference sequence). This CDR3 comprises 15 residues. CDR3 loop: CASSLFQGSTYEQYF. DNA for the CDR3: TGTGCCAGCAGCCTCTTCCAGGGGAGCACCTACGAGCAGTACTTC.

The chain has TRBV2 and TRBJ1-3; D perhaps matches TRBD1 (5 bases). The V gene's germline CDR1 is SNHLY and CDR2 FYNNEI. Trimming shortened V by 6 bases and J by 0 bases, and 12 bases separated the two germline ends. The CDR3 sequence is 15 residues long. The CDR3 spells CASRGRLRSGNTIYF. The CDR3 DNA reads as TGTGCCAGCAGGGGGCGGCTCCGCTCTGGAAACACCATATATTTT.

Points on this clone: A junction boundary mismatches the germline segment, possibly from a read error. The V gene is TRBV11-2, the J gene TRBJ2-7; D not certain. Germline V gene data show CDR1 as SGHAT and CDR2 as FQNNGV. The CDR3 has 13 residues. The CDR3 bases are TGTACCAGCAGCTTAGATTACAGATACGAGCAGTACTTC. It codes for CTSSLDYRYEQYF.

The V and J genes are TRBV4-1 and TRBJ2-3; TRBD2 agrees at 7 bases. Germline V gene data show CDR1 as MGHRA and CDR2 as YSYEKL. With V trimmed by 1 base and J by 2 bases, 9 bases remained unmatched. This CDR3 has 17 amino acids. CDR3 sequence reads: CASSQGGASGLTDTQYF. The CDR3, as DNA: TGCGCCAGCAGCCAAGGTGGGGCTAGCGGACTCACAGATACGCAGTATTTT.

V gene TRBV1 combines with J gene TRBJ2-7; the D call of TRBD1 is as the table states it, not checked on the DNA. TRBV1 is listed as a pseudogene. This CDR3 is 15 amino acids long. The DNA of the CDR3 is TGCACCAGCAGCCGTCCGGGACAGGGGCCCTACGAGCAGTACTTC. It codes for CTSSRPGQGPYEQYF.